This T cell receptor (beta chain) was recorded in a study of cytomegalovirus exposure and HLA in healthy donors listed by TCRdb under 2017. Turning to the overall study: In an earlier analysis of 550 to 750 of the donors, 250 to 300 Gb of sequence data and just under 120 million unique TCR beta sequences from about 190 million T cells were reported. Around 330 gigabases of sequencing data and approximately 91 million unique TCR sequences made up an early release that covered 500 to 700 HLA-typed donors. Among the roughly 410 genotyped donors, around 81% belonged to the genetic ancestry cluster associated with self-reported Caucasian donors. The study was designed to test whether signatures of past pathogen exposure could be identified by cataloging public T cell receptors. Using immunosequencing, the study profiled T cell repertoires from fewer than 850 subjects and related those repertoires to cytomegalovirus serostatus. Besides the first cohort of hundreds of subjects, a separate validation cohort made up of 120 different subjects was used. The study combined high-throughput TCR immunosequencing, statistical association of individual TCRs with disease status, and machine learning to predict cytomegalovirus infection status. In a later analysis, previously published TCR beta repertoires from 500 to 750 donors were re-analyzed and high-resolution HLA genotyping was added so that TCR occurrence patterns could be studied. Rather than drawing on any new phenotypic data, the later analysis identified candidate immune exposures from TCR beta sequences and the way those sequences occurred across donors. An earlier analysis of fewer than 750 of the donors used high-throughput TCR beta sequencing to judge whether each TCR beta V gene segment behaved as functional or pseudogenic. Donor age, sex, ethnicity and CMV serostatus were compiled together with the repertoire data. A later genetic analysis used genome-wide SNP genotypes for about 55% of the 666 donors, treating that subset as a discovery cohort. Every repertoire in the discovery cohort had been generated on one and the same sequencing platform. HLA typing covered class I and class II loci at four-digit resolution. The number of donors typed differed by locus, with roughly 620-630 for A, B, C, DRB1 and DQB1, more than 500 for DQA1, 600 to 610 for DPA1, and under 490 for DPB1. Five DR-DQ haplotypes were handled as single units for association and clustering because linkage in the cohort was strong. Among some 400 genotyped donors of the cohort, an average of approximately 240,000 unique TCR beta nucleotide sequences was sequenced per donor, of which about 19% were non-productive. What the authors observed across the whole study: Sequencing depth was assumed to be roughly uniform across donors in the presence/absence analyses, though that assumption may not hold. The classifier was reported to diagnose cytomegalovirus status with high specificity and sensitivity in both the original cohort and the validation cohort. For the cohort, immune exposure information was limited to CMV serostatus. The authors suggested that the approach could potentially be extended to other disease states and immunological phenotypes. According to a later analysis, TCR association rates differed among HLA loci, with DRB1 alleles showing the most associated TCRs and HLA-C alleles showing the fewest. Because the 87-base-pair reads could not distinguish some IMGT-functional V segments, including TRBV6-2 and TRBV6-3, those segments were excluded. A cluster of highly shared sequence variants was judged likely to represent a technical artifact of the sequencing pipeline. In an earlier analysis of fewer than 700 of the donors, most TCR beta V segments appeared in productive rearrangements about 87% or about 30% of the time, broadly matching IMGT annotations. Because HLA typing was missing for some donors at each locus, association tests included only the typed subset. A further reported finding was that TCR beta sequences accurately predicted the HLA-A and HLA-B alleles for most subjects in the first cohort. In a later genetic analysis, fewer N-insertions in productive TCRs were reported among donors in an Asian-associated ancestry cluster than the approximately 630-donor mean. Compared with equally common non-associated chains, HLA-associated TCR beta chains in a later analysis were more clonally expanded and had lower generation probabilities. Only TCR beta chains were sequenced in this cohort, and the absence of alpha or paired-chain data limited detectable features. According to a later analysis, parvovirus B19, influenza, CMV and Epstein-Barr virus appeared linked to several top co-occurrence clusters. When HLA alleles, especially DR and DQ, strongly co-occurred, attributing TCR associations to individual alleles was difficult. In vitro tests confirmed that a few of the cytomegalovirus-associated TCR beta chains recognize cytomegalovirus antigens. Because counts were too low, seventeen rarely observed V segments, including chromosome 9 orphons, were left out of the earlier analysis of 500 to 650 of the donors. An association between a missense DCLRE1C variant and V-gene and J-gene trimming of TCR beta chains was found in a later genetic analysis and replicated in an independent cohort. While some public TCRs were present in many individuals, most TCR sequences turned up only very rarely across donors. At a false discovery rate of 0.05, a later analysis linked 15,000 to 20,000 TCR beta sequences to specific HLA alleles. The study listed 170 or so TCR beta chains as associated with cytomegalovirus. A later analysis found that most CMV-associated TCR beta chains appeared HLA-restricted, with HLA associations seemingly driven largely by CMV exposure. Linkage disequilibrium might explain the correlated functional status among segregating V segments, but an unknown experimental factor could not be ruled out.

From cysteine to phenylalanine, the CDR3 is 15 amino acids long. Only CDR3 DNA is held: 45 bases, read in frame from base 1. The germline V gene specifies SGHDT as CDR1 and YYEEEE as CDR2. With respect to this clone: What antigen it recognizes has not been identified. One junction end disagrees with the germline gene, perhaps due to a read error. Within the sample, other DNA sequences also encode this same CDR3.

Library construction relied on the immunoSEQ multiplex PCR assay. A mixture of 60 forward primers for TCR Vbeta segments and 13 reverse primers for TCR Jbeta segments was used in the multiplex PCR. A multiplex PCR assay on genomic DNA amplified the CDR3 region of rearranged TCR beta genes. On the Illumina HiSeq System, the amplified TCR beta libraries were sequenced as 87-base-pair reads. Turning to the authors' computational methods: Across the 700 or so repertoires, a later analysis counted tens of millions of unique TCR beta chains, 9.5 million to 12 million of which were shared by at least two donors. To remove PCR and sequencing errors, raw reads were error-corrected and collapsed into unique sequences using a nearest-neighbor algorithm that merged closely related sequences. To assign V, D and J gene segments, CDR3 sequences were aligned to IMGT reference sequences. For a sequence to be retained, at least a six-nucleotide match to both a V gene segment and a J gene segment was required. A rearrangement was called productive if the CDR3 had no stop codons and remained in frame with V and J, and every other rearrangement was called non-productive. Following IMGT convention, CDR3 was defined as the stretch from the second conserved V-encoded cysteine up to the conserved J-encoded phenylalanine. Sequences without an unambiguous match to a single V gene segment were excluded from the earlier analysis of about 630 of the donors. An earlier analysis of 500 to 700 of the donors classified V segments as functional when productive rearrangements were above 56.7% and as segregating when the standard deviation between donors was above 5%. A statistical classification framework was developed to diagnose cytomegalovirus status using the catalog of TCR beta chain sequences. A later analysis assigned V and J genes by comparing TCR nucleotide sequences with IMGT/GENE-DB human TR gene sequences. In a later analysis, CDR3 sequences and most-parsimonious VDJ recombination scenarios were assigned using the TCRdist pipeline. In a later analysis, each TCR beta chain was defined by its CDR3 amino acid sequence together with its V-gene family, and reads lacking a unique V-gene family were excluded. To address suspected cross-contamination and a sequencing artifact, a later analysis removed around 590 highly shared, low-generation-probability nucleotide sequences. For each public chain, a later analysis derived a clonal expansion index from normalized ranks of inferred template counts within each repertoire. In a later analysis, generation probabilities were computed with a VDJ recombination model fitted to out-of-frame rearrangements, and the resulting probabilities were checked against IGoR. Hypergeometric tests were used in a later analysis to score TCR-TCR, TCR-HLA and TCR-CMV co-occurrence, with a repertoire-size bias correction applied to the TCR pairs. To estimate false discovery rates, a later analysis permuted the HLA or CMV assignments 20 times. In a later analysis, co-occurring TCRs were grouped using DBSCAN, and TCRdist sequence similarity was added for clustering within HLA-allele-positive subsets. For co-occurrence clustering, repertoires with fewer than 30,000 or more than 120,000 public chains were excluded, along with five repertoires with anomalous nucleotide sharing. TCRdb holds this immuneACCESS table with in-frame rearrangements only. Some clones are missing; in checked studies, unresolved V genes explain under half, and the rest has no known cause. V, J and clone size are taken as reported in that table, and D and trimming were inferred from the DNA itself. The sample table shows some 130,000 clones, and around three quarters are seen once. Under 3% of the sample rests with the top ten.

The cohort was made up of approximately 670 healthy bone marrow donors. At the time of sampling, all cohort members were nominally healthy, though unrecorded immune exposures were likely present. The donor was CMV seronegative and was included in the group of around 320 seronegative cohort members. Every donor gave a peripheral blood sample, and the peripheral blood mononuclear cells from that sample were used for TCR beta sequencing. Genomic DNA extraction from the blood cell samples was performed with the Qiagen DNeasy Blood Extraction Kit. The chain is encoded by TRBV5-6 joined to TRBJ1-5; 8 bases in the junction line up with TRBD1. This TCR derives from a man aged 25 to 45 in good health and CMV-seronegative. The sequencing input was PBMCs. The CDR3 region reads CASSLSGGRHQPQHF. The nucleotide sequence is TGCGCCAGCAGCTTGTCAGGGGGCAGGCATCAGCCCCAGCATTTT.